This T cell receptor beta chain was obtained from a study of T-cell reconstitution after alpha-beta-depleted transplantation in children (dated by TCRdb to the mid-2010s). With respect to the entire study: T-cell immune reconstitution after TCRalphabeta/CD19-depleted allogeneic hematopoietic cell transplantation in children was quantitatively tracked in the study by means of TCR repertoire profiling.

With regard to this clonotype: This clone's antigen is unknown. The sample holds no much larger clone one base away, and base qualities are not on file.

Results and caveats for the whole study, not just this receptor: Over the following months the frequencies of hyperexpanded clones went down, and after one year T-cell counts and TCRbeta diversity were mostly credited to newly produced T cells. Apparently early alphabetaT-cell count recovery about two months after transplant reportedly relied on only several hundred rapidly expanded clones derived from non-depleted graft cells. In some patients, high TCRbeta diversity at day 60 was attributed to recipient T cells and intrathymic progenitors that had survived conditioning.

In the paper's terms, the treatment or condition label means: allogeneic hematopoietic cell transplantation with graft depleted of TCRalphabeta T cells and CD19 B cells. The children who served as transplant recipients had been given grafts of TCRalphabeta/CD19-depleted allogeneic hematopoietic cells. The library came from PCR. TCRdb lists the instrument as Illumina HiSeq 2500. TCR library preparation used molecular barcoding, with unique molecular identifiers applied to normalize quantification of the TCRbeta repertoire. TCRdb passed the public sequencing reads through fastp at Q25 and MiXCR, retaining productive beta sequences. Rows with a matching CDR3 protein are joined into one entry that keeps the most common DNA and genes. This sample gives 780,000 or so distinct CDR3 sequences in total; approximately 15% of them show up just once. Roughly 5% of the sample is in the top ten clones. The sequences come from PBMCs, mostly from graft donor cells, collected 360 days after TCRalphabeta/CD19-depleted stem cell transplant. The receptor comes from a male patient between 5 and 17 years old who had a stem cell transplant for acute lymphoblastic leukemia, so the T cells may come from the graft donor.

This receptor has the CDR3 CASSLLEQGRNIQYF. The bases read TGCGCCAGCAGCTTGCTTGAACAGGGTAGGAACATTCAGTACTTC. The receptor chain draws on TRBV5-1 and TRBJ2-4; TRBD1 is a weak D gene call, 6 bases matching. The CDR3 has 15 amino acids, counting the end cysteine and phenylalanine. The kept DNA is CDR3 alone, 45 bases in frame from the first base. The germline V gene supplies CDR1 SGHRS and CDR2 YFSETQ. The trim is 1 base for V and 7 bases for J, with a gap of 15 bases between the germline ends.